The table lists the clone carrying this TCR beta chain with a few counts. Its antigen remains unknown. Sequencing was performed with immunoSEQ multiplex PCR; in TCRdb, only in-frame clones are kept and a portion is missing. The table shows about 36,000 clones, with over 65% occurring only once. Trimming removed 0 bases at V and 4 bases at J, with 18 bases between. CDR1 is SGHAT, CDR2 FQNNGV, per germline. CDR3 size: 17 residues. These data come from a study of T cells in narcolepsy. Study conclusions and caveats: Healthy controls reportedly lacked the autoreactive clonotypes serially found in patients' blood.

Sequenced: memory (CD45RA-) CD4+ T cells from blood. This TCR came from a human donor in good health. V and J are TRBV11-2 and TRBJ1-2, with D possibly being TRBD1 (5 bases). The chain's CDR3 is CASSLDWPARDAYGYTF. In nucleotides, the CDR3 is TGTGCCAGCAGCTTAGATTGGCCTGCCAGGGACGCCTATGGCTACACCTTC.